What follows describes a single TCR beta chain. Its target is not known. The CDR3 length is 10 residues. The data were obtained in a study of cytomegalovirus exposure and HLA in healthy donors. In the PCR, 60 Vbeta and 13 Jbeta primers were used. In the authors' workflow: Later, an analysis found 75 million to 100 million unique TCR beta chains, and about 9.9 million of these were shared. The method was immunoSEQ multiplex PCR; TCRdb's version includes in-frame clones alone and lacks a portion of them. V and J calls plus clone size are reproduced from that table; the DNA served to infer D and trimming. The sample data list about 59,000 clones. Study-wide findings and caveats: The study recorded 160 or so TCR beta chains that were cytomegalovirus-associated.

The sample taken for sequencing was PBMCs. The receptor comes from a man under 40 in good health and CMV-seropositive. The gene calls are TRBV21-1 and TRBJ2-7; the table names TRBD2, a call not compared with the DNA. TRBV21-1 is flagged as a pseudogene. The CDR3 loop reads CASRRGEQYF. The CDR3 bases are TGTGCCAGCAGACGGGGCGAGCAGTACTTC.